One and the same sample provided the 8 T cell receptor beta chains below, sequenced in a study of T cells in Graves' hyperthyroidism and ophthalmopathy (dated by TCRdb to the late 2010s). Libraries were constructed by multiplex PCR. The reads were generated on an Illumina HiSeq 2000. The TCR beta CDR3 regions were amplified from RNA transcripts. For the first round of RT-PCR on the TCR CDR3, the HTBI primer set was used together with the Qiagen OneStep RT-PCR kit. Using fastp at Q25 and MiXCR, TCRdb reprocessed the public reads and kept productive beta chains. Each record represents a unique CDR3 protein, reported with the most common genes and DNA among its rows. Present in this sample are roughly 420,000 distinct CDR3 sequences, roughly 13% of which were seen just once. The ten largest clones take up 5.3% of the sample. The sequenced material came from blood. These receptors originate from a woman aged 18-30 years with Graves' hyperthyroidism.

J is TRBJ2-3 and V is TRBV20-1; 8 nucleotides agree with TRBD2. After removal of 0 bases from V and 2 bases from J, the junction contained 7 bases not matched to a gene. Germline V gene data show CDR1 as DFQATT and CDR2 as SNEGSKA (reference sequence). The CDR3 extends over 16 amino acids. The CDR3 DNA follows: TGCAGTGCTAGAGATAGGATAGCGGGAATCACAGATACGCAGTATTTT. Translating gives CSARDRIAGITDTQYF.

This clonotype was counted many times. CDR3 in amino acids: CASSLDASNEQFF. CDR3 sequence (DNA): TGTGCCAGCAGCTTAGACGCCTCCAATGAGCAGTTCTTC. This chain uses TRBV7-2 with TRBJ2-1; D gene uncertain. The CDR3 has 13 residues. V lost 1 base, J lost 6 bases, and 7 bases lay in between. CDR1 is SGHTA, CDR2 FQGNSA, per germline.

The chain is built from TRBV7-8 and TRBJ1-1; D is possibly TRBD1 (5 bases). Germline V CDR1 and CDR2: SGHVS, FQNEAQ. The CDR3 has 14 amino acids. Between the trimmed V and J ends, which lost 3 bases and 1 base, there was a span of 9 bases. CDR3 protein: CASSFSGQNTEAFF. CDR3 sequence (DNA): TGTGCCAGCAGCTTCTCAGGGCAGAACACTGAAGCTTTCTTT. Using reference TRBV7-8 and TRBJ1-1 for the parts outside the CDR3, the full variable domain is GAGVSQSPRYKVAKRGQDVALRCDPISGHVSLFWYQQALGQGPEFLTYFQNEAQLDKSGLPSDRFFAERPEGSVSTLKIQRTQQEDSAVYLCASSFSGQNTEAFFGQGTRLTVV.

The V and J genes are TRBV7-9 and TRBJ1-1; TRBD1 matches at 7 bases. Germline assignment: CDR1 SEHNR and CDR2 FQNEAQ (reference sequence). The CDR3 is 14 amino acids. V trimming: 3 bases; J trimming: 6 bases; junction bases outside the gene matches: 7. The CDR3 protein is CASSFLQGNPEAFF. The CDR3 region has the DNA TGTGCCAGCAGCTTCCTACAGGGGAATCCTGAAGCTTTCTTT.

This clonotype was recorded at least ten times. This chain uses TRBV7-3 with TRBJ2-2; 10 positions agree with TRBD1. V lost 0 bases, J lost 4 bases, and 5 bases stayed unmatched. This CDR3 is 17 amino acids long. Germline CDR1 is SGHTA and CDR2 is FQGTGA. The CDR3 sequence is CASSLTVGQGPTGELFF. In DNA, the CDR3 is TGTGCCAGCAGCTTAACGGTGGGACAGGGGCCCACCGGGGAGCTGTTTTTT.

This clonotype has just a few counts. The chain uses TRBV10-2 and TRBJ2-1; 8 bases match TRBD1. There are 16 residues in the CDR3. Germline-derived CDR1 and CDR2 are WSHSY and SAAADI. With 3 bases clipped from V and 5 bases from J, the junction kept 9 bases outside the gene matches. The CDR3, as DNA: TGCGCCAGCAGTGAAGTCGGACAGGGAAAGAACAATGAGCAGTTCTTC. Protein sequence: CASSEVGQGKNNEQFF.

This clonotype was seen at least ten times. The rearrangement uses TRBV5-8 and TRBJ1-5; D perhaps matches TRBD1 (6 bases). There are 15 residues in the CDR3. CDR1 is SGHTS and CDR2 is YDEGEE in the germline V gene. Trimming stripped 7 bases from V and 2 bases from J, with 16 bases between. CDR3 sequence: CASYITGGGNQPQHF. The CDR3 region has the DNA TGTGCCAGCTACATAACGGGGGGCGGCAATCAGCCCCAGCATTTT.

About this clonotype itself: This may come from a read error, since a much larger clone is one base off. This chain joins TRBV2 and TRBJ2-7; D is undetermined. The J call may be in error: the DNA end matches TRBJ2-1 better. The CDR3 runs 10 residues. The germline V gene encodes CDR1 SNHLY and CDR2 FYNNEI. The CDR3 DNA reads as TGTGCCAGTGCTGTGTACGAGCAGTTCTTC. Translated, it gives CASAVYEQFF.